These 3 T cell receptor beta chains were sequenced from one sample in a study of T-cell memory formation after mild COVID-19. TCRdb reprocessed the 5' RACE reads with MiXCR, giving one entry per CDR3 protein. The sample has under 300,000 distinct CDR3 sequences, over 7% seen once. Sequenced sample: PBMCs or a T cell subset sorted from them (not recorded which). The source is a young man who had mild COVID-19 (a few samples of this study predate the infection). Cell type and time point are not known.

The rearrangement links TRBV27 to TRBJ2-7, with a tentative D call TRBD1 (5 bases). The V end was cut by 0 bases, the J end by 6 bases, with 12 bases between. The CDR3 runs 14 residues. Germline CDR1 and CDR2: MNHEY and SMNVEV (reference sequence). CDR3 loop: CASSLSAGFGEQYF. The CDR3 region has the DNA TGTGCCAGCAGTTTATCGGCAGGGTTTGGCGAGCAGTACTTC.

The chain is built from TRBV6-5 and TRBJ2-7; TRBD1 might be the D (6 bases). Germline loops: CDR1 MNHEY, CDR2 SVGAGI. The CDR3 contains 12 residues. V dropped 8 bases and J dropped 2 bases, with 10 bases sitting between them. The CDR3 DNA sequence: TGTGCCAGCGCGGACAGAGCCTACGAGCAGTACGTC. It encodes CASADRAYEQYV.

This rearrangement joins TRBV10-3 to TRBJ2-2; D remains unclear. The CDR3 sequence is 13 residues long. V was trimmed by 0 bases and J by 3 bases, leaving 2 bases between them. The germline V gene has CDR1 ENHRY and CDR2 SYGVKD. CDR3 sequence reads: CAISESYTGELFF. The CDR3 DNA is TGTGCCATCAGTGAGTCGTACACCGGGGAGCTGTTTTTT.